The sequence of this T cell receptor (beta chain) was determined in a study of identical twins. This clonotype has more than one count but fewer than ten. TCRdb reprocessed the 5' RACE reads via MiXCR and lists one record per CDR3 protein. The top ten clones hold less than 0.5% of a sample with more than 400,000 distinct CDR3 sequences, roughly 15% of them seen once. V was clipped by 5 bases and J by 6 bases, with 16 bases between them. The CDR3 totals 15 residues. The sample was also reused in another study, on yellow fever vaccine responses in identical twins.

This receptor was identified in a woman aged 18-29 years in good health. The chain recombines TRBV12-3 or TRBV12-4 with TRBJ2-2; D is undetermined. Material: CD4+ T cells sorted from blood. The CDR3 coding sequence is TGTGCCAGCAGTCTCAATTGGGGTCGGTCCGGGGAGCTGTTTTTT. Translated: CASSLNWGRSGELFF.